These 17 T cell receptor beta chains were sequenced from one sample in a study of early T cells in non-severe SARS-CoV-2 infection. TCRdb recomputed calls from the 5' RACE reads with MiXCR, one row per CDR3 protein. In the table there are about 59,000 distinct CDR3 sequences, 13% of which are singletons. Sequencing was performed on whole blood, taken at baseline. The receptor set was obtained from an adult who was a healthcare worker with PCR-confirmed SARS-CoV-2 infection or an uninfected control (not recorded which).

This clonotype has ten or more counts. The chain recombines TRBV4-2 with TRBJ2-1, with 7 bases that match TRBD1. This CDR3 has 12 amino acids. The germline CDR1 and CDR2 sequences are LGHNA and YNFKEQ. V lost 4 bases, J lost 9 bases, and 3 bases stayed unmatched. CDR3 loop: CASSRGGSEQFF. In nucleotides, the CDR3 is TGTGCCAGCAGCCGAGGGGGCTCTGAGCAGTTCTTC.

The chain combines TRBV9 with TRBJ1-3, with unresolved D. Per germline, CDR1 SGDLS and CDR2 YYNGEE. Trimming left V 4 bases short and J 0 bases short, with 11 bases between. CDR3 length: 15 amino acids. For the CDR3, the DNA is TGTGCCAGCAGCCTACACCCATTCTCTGGAAACACCATATATTTT. Translating it yields CASSLHPFSGNTIYF.

This clonotype occurred many times. V usage is TRBV6-1 and J usage is TRBJ1-1, with 9 bases fitting TRBD1. Trimming removed 5 bases from V and 3 bases from J; junction bases left unmatched: 10. Germline CDR1 and CDR2: MNHNS and SASEGT. The CDR3 consists of 16 residues. CDR3 sequence (DNA): TGTGCCAGCAGTCTGGGCAACAGGGGGCGCGACACTGAAGCTTTCTTT. Translation gives CASSLGNRGRDTEAFF.

This clonotype was found a few times. The chain uses TRBV2 and TRBJ1-2; D not resolved. CDR1 is SNHLY, CDR2 FYNNEI, per germline. V was clipped by 7 bases and J by 8 bases, with 17 bases between them. The CDR3 has 13 residues. CDR3 bases: TGTGCCAGCAAAGAGTCCGGAGGTAACGGCTACACCTTC. Protein product: CASKESGGNGYTF.

This clonotype was recorded at least ten times. The chain recombines TRBV20-1 with TRBJ2-1, with 7 bases matching TRBD2. The CDR3 has 15 residues. Germline lookup yields CDR1 DFQATT and CDR2 SNEGSKA (reference sequence). The V segment lost 0 bases and the J segment 7 bases; nucleotides outside the gene matches: 9. The chain's CDR3 is CSARDFASGINEQFF. DNA for the CDR3: TGCAGTGCTAGAGATTTCGCTAGCGGCATAAATGAGCAGTTCTTC.

This clonotype has at least ten counts. The CDR3 region is CASSSLDRGVHEQYF. The CDR3 DNA follows: TGTGCCAGCAGTTCCCTTGACAGGGGGGTACACGAGCAGTACTTC. The rearrangement joins TRBV27 to TRBJ2-7, with 9 bases fitting TRBD1. In germline, CDR1 is MNHEY, CDR2 SMNVEV (reference sequence). The junction had 9 bases not matched to a gene; V was cut back by 4 bases and J by 5 bases. The CDR3 consists of 15 residues.

This clonotype has a count of ten or more. The DNA for the CDR3 is TGTGCCAGCAGCCCCAGGAGCCTTTATGGCTACACCTTC. This gives the protein CASSPRSLYGYTF. The chain joins TRBV6-2 or TRBV6-3 to TRBJ1-2, with D unresolved. Trimming cost V 6 bases and J 5 bases, with 13 bases left between them. There are 13 residues in the CDR3. CDR1 and CDR2 (germline): MNHEY, SVGEGT.

On this clonotype: This sequence may be a read error, since a much larger clone differs from it by one base. The V and J genes are TRBV28 and TRBJ1-2; D is unclear. The CDR3 length is 11 residues. Germline V gives CDR1 MDHEN, CDR2 SYDVKM. V was shortened by 4 bases and J by 4 bases, with 4 bases between the two germline ends. The DNA of the CDR3 is TGTGCCAGCAGTTACTTCTATGGCTACACCTTC. Translated, it gives CASSYFYGYTF.

This clonotype was found a few times. This chain uses TRBV19 with TRBJ2-2; a weak D match, TRBD1 (5 bases). Trimming removed 3 bases from V and 6 bases from J, with 11 bases in between. Germline CDR1 is LNHDA and CDR2 is SQIVND (reference sequence). The CDR3 covers 14 residues. DNA for the CDR3: TGTGCCAGTAGTATGACGACAGCCTCCGGGGAGCTGTTTTTT. It codes for CASSMTTASGELFF.

The chain carries TRBV5-4 and TRBJ1-1; D is unclear. Looked up from germline, CDR1 is SGHNT and CDR2 is YYREEE (reference sequence). V was cut by 5 bases and J by 3 bases, with 11 bases left in between. This CDR3 contains 13 residues. CDR3 DNA sequence: TGTGCCAGCAGTTCGGTCAGCTACACTGAAGCTTTCTTT. It yields the protein CASSSVSYTEAFF.

This clonotype was picked up many times. The genes are TRBV7-9 and TRBJ2-7; TRBD2 matches at 8 bases. With V trimmed by 5 bases and J by 5 bases, 11 bases remained unmatched. The CDR3 spans 15 residues. Germline CDR1 reads SEHNR; CDR2 reads FQNEAQ (reference sequence). The CDR3 bases are TGTGCCAGCAGCCCCCGGGGGGGTTCGGGCCACGAGCAGTACTTC. It is translated as CASSPRGGSGHEQYF.

A few counts support this clonotype. The gene calls are TRBV20-1 and TRBJ1-1, with no clear D. Trimming cost V 3 bases and J 0 bases, with 11 bases left between them. The CDR3 contains 14 residues. From germline, CDR1 is DFQATT and CDR2 SNEGSKA (reference sequence). CDR3 sequence reads: CSARAGSLNTEAFF. Written as DNA, the CDR3 is TGCAGTGCTAGGGCCGGCAGTCTGAACACTGAAGCTTTCTTT.

The chain is built from TRBV9 and TRBJ1-6; D is perhaps TRBD1 (6 bases). In germline, CDR1 is SGDLS, CDR2 YYNGEE. Trimming cost V 5 bases and J 11 bases, with 14 bases left between them. The CDR3 is 13 residues long. CDR3 DNA sequence: TGTGCCAGCAGTCACAGGGTAAAGGCACCCCTCCACTTT. Its protein is CASSHRVKAPLHF.

This clonotype was found many times. The chain carries TRBV7-9 and TRBJ2-4, with D unresolved. Germline V gives CDR1 SEHNR, CDR2 FQNEAQ (reference sequence). V gave up 5 bases and J gave up 5 bases, with 4 bases separating them. This CDR3 has 11 residues. The CDR3 sequence is CASSTENIQYF. The DNA of the CDR3 is TGTGCCAGCAGCACGGAAAACATTCAGTACTTC.

This clonotype occurred a few times. The rearrangement joins TRBV20-1 to TRBJ2-6; 7 bases are a match to TRBD1. CDR3 length: 16 amino acids. Germline-derived CDR1 and CDR2 are DFQATT and SNEGSKA (reference sequence). After removal of 6 bases from V and 0 bases from J, the junction contained 8 bases not matched to a gene. CDR3 region: CSAHRDSNSGANVLTF. The CDR3 nucleotides read TGCAGTGCGCACCGGGACAGTAACTCTGGGGCCAACGTCCTGACTTTC.

Only a few counts were recorded for this clonotype. The CDR3 region has the DNA TGTGCCAGCTCAAGGGGCGATGAGCAGTTCTTC. It encodes CASSRGDEQFF. J is TRBJ2-1 and V is TRBV18, with a weak D call TRBD1 (5 bases). The V gene's germline CDR1 is KGHSH and CDR2 LQKENI. V was clipped by 5 bases and J by 8 bases, with 7 bases between them. The CDR3 contains 11 residues.

This clonotype has more than one count but fewer than ten. The chain recombines TRBV6-2 or TRBV6-3 with TRBJ2-7; D might be TRBD1 or TRBD2, each matching 5 bases. The CDR3 length is 15 residues. V was shortened by 0 bases and J by 0 bases, with 9 bases between the two germline ends. The germline gives CDR1 MNHEY, CDR2 SVGEGT. The CDR3 nucleotides read TGTGCCAGCAGTTACTCCGGGACGGACTCCTACGAGCAGTACTTC. Translation gives CASSYSGTDSYEQYF.